A single sample gave rise to the 23 T cell receptor beta chains below, sequenced in a study of blood T cell repertoires in COVID-19. Using immunoSEQ multiplex PCR, the repertoire was profiled, and TCRdb retains in-frame clones only, with some absent. In the table there are 300,000 to 400,000 clones, around 91% of which are singletons. The sequencing input was peripheral blood. The receptors stem from a woman aged 18 to 35 who had recovered from COVID-19.

The chain recombines TRBV30 with TRBJ1-4; D ambiguous. The CDR3 covers 14 residues. V lost 0 bases, J lost 4 bases, and 9 bases lay in between. Germline V lookup: CDR1 GTSNPN, CDR2 SVGIG (reference sequence). The CDR3 DNA reads as TGTGCCTGGAGTGTTCCGGTGAATAATGAAAAACTGTTTTTT. It translates to CAWSVPVNNEKLFF. The full variable domain, rest sourced from reference TRBV30 and TRBJ1-4, is SQTIHQWPATLVQPVGSPLSLECTVEGTSNPNLYWYRQAAGRGLQLLFYSVGIGQISSEVPQNLSASRPQDRQFILSSKKLLLSDSGFYLCAWSVPVNNEKLFFGSGTQLSVL.

The chain has TRBV19 and TRBJ2-5; 13 bases map to TRBD2. The CDR3 length is 14 residues. The trim removed 7 bases at V and 4 bases at J, leaving 3 bases unmatched. Germline values: CDR1 LNHDA, CDR2 SQIVND (reference sequence). CDR3 sequence reads: CASKRTSGRETQYF. The CDR3 DNA reads as TGTGCCAGTAAGAGGACTAGCGGGAGAGAGACCCAGTACTTC.

In regard to this clone: Other DNA sequences of this sample code for an identical CDR3. The chain's CDR3 is CASSWDRENYGYTF. In nucleotides, the CDR3 is TGTGCCAGCAGTTGGGACAGGGAGAACTATGGCTACACCTTC. The chain has TRBV6-2 or TRBV6-3 and TRBJ1-2, with 9 positions matching TRBD1. V gave up 4 bases and J gave up 2 bases; unmatched junction bases: 2. This CDR3 region has 14 residues. The germline V gene encodes CDR1 MNHEY and CDR2 SVGEGT.

The chain couples TRBV2 to TRBJ2-3; 11 nucleotides agree with TRBD2. V lost 2 bases and J lost 1; bases outside the gene matches: 11. CDR1 SNHLY and CDR2 FYNNEI come from the germline V gene. This CDR3 region has 19 residues. The DNA for the CDR3 is TGTGCCAGCAGTGAAACTCCGGGACTAGCGGATCCGGGCACAGATACGCAGTATTTT. This translates into CASSETPGLADPGTDTQYF.

The gene calls are TRBV15 and TRBJ2-5; no reliable D call. CDR1 is LNHNV, CDR2 YYDKDF, per germline (reference sequence). Between the trimmed V and J ends, which lost 3 bases and 0 bases, there was a span of 5 bases. The CDR3 contains 13 residues. The CDR3: CATSSRYQETQYF. Here the CDR3 DNA reads TGTGCCACCAGCAGCCGGTACCAAGAGACCCAGTACTTC. Based on the CDR3 plus reference TRBV15 and TRBJ2-5, the full variable domain is DAMVIQNPRYQVTQFGKPVTLSCSQTLNHNVMYWYQQKSSQAPKLLFHYYDKDFNNEADTPDNFQSRRPNTSFCFLDIRSPGLGDTAMYLCATSSRYQETQYFGPGTRLLVL.

CDR3 coding DNA: TGTGCCAGCAGCTTGGGGGGGACTACAAGCACAGATACGCAGTATTTT. Its translation: CASSLGGTTSTDTQYF. V is TRBV5-4 and J is TRBJ2-3; 7 positions match TRBD2. Germline lookup yields CDR1 SGHNT and CDR2 YYREEE (reference sequence). V lost 0 bases to trimming and J lost 0 bases; unmatched junction nucleotides: 4. This CDR3 region has 16 residues. The variable domain in full, completed from reference TRBV5-4 and TRBJ2-3, reads ETGVTQSPTHLIKTRGQQVTLRCSSQSGHNTVSWYQQALGQGPQFIFQYYREEENGRGNFPPRFSGLQFPNYSSELNVNALELDDSALYLCASSLGGTTSTDTQYFGPGTRLTVL.

The chain combines TRBV6-2 or TRBV6-3 with TRBJ2-7; D gene uncertain. The CDR3 sequence is 15 residues long. Germline values: CDR1 MNHEY, CDR2 SVGEGT. Deletions cut 4 bases from V and 6 bases from J, with 19 bases between. The CDR3 region has the DNA TGTGCCAGCAGTTCCCTGCGTCTAACTCAACGCGAGCAGTACGTC. It is translated as CASSSLRLTQREQYV.

The chain is built from TRBV21-1 and TRBJ2-7; TRBD2 was called by the table and not checked on the DNA. TRBV21-1 is annotated as a pseudogene. CDR3 length equals 12 residues. The CDR3 sequence is CASSLMSYEQYV. The CDR3 nucleotides are TGTGCCAGCAGTCTGATGAGCTACGAGCAGTACGTC.

This rearrangement joins TRBV4-1 to TRBJ2-1, with D uncertain. Trimming removed 3 bases from V and 9 bases from J, with 9 bases in between. This CDR3 spans 12 amino acids. Germline CDR1 reads MGHRA; CDR2 reads YSYEKL. CDR3 coding DNA: TGCGCCAGCAGCCATATAGCTGGTGAGCAGTTCTTC. This encodes CASSHIAGEQFF.

The chain couples TRBV7-2 to TRBJ2-2, with 9 bases fitting TRBD2. The ends lost 3 bases at V and 3 bases at J; junction bases unmatched: 8. Looked up from germline, CDR1 is SGHTA and CDR2 is FQGNSA. The CDR3 has 17 amino acids. The CDR3 reads CASSLVSGSGYTGELFF. DNA for the CDR3: TGTGCCAGCAGCTTGGTTAGCGGGAGTGGGTACACCGGGGAGCTGTTTTTT.

The chain is built from TRBV14 and TRBJ1-3, with D possibly TRBD1 on 6 matching bases. The germline V gene has CDR1 SGHDN and CDR2 FVKESK. With 6 bases removed from V and 2 bases from J, the gap between germline ends came to 14 bases. The CDR3 spans 15 residues. In nucleotides, the CDR3 is TGTGCCAGCAGACCTACAGGGTCGGCTGGAAACACCATATATTTT. This translates into CASRPTGSAGNTIYF.

The chain is built from TRBV6-4 and TRBJ1-4; 7 bases align to TRBD1. Germline V lookup: CDR1 MRHNA, CDR2 SNTAGT. Trimming at V came to 3 bases and at J to 8 bases, leaving 9 bases not matched to a gene. The CDR3 is made up of 15 amino acids. The CDR3 reads CASSDRGGVREKLFF. The CDR3 nucleotides are TGTGCCAGCAGTGATCGAGGGGGCGTAAGAGAAAAACTGTTTTTT.

The rearrangement links TRBV30 to TRBJ1-2; D perhaps matches TRBD1 (6 bases). The CDR3 runs 15 residues. In germline, CDR1 is GTSNPN, CDR2 SVGIG (reference sequence). Trimming removed 1 base from V and 4 bases from J, with 16 bases in between. CDR3 coding DNA: TGTGCCTGGAGTGAGGACAGCACAGCTGTCTATGGCTACACCTTC. Its protein is CAWSEDSTAVYGYTF. Full variable domain (missing parts from reference TRBV30 and TRBJ1-2): SQTIHQWPATLVQPVGSPLSLECTVEGTSNPNLYWYRQAAGRGLQLLFYSVGIGQISSEVPQNLSASRPQDRQFILSSKKLLLSDSGFYLCAWSEDSTAVYGYTFGSGTRLTVV.

This clone was recorded only once. The chain is built from TRBV21-1 and TRBJ1-4; the table assigns TRBD1, which was not confirmed against the DNA. TRBV21-1 is a pseudogene. The CDR3 is 18 amino acids. The CDR3 bases are TGTGCCAGCAGCAAAGATCTGGCTTGGCCAGGGGGCAATGAAAAACTGTTTTTT. Amino acid sequence: CASSKDLAWPGGNEKLFF.

The chain couples TRBV12-3 or TRBV12-4 to TRBJ2-5; weak D call: TRBD2 (6 bases). V lost 6 bases to trimming and J lost 5 bases, with 13 bases between them. The CDR3 is made up of 13 amino acids. The CDR3: CASSPDAGETQYF. DNA of the CDR3: TGTGCCAGCAGCCCCGACGCGGGGGAGACCCAGTACTTC.

The chain recombines TRBV11-3 with TRBJ1-6, with D maybe TRBD1 (6 bases). Trimming took off 3 bases at V and 7 bases at J, with 13 bases between the two ends. There are 15 residues in the CDR3. Germline V gene data show CDR1 as SGHNT and CDR2 as YENEEA. CDR3 nucleotides: TGTGCCAGCAGCTTGCTTTTCGGACAGAATTCACCCCTCCACTTT. This translates into CASSLLFGQNSPLHF.

The CDR3 bases are TGTGCCATCAGTAGCGGGAGGGCCAAAAATGAGCAGTTCTTC. Translated: CAISSGRAKNEQFF. This sequence joins TRBV10-3 and TRBJ2-1; 10 positions match TRBD2. This CDR3 is built from 14 residues. Trimming removed 5 bases from V and 7 bases from J; junction bases left unmatched: 5. The germline V gene encodes CDR1 ENHRY and CDR2 SYGVKD.

CDR3 nucleotide sequence: TGCGCCAGCAGCTCAGGGGTTTCGGAGACCCAGTACTTC. It codes for CASSSGVSETQYF. The chain has TRBV5-1 and TRBJ2-5; D perhaps matches TRBD1 (6 bases). The CDR3 has 13 residues. Per germline, CDR1 SGHRS and CDR2 YFSETQ. V lost 3 bases, J lost 5 bases, and 11 bases lay in between.

The V and J genes are TRBV7-2 and TRBJ2-3, with TRBD2 as a possible D gene (6 bases). V lost 4 bases and J 0 bases, leaving 14 bases between the germline ends. The CDR3 runs 16 residues. CDR1 and CDR2 (germline): SGHTA, FQGNSA. The CDR3 DNA sequence: TGTGCCAGCAGCTCCAGAGGCGGGGATAGCACAGATACGCAGTATTTT. Its translation is CASSSRGGDSTDTQYF.

The rearrangement joins TRBV11-2 to TRBJ2-1, with TRBD2 matching 8 bases. The CDR3 runs to 14 residues. Trimming cost V 1 base and J 13 bases; bases outside gene matches: 9. CDR1 and CDR2 from the germline V gene are SGHAT and FQNNGV. CDR3 residues: CASSLVVLAGGQFF. CDR3 bases: TGTGCCAGCAGCTTAGTGGTTCTGGCGGGGGGTCAGTTCTTC.

This chain uses TRBV21-1 with TRBJ2-7; the table's D call, TRBD2, was not checked against the DNA. TRBV21-1 is annotated as a pseudogene. The CDR3 sequence is 15 residues long. The DNA of the CDR3 is TGTGCCAGCAGCAACCGAGCGACGTTCTACTACGAGCAGTACGTC. This encodes CASSNRATFYYEQYV.

Notes on this clone: Because it lacks the conserved phenylalanine or tryptophan at the end, this CDR3 is likely a read error. The J gene is TRBJ1-2, the V gene TRBV29-1; TRBD1 might be the D (6 bases). V lost 4 bases to trimming and J lost 3 bases, with 18 bases between them. This CDR3 has 15 residues. CDR1 and CDR2 (germline): SQVTM, ANQGSEA. The CDR3 region is CSVVAGANADYGYTL. The CDR3 nucleotides read TGCAGCGTTGTTGCAGGGGCCAACGCTGACTATGGCTACACCCTC.

This sequence joins TRBV7-2 and TRBJ1-5, with unresolved D. The CDR3 consists of 13 residues. Germline CDR1 reads SGHTA; CDR2 reads FQGNSA. V lost 2 bases and J lost 5, with 7 bases in between. The CDR3 sequence: CASSLQQHQPQHF. The CDR3 DNA reads as TGTGCCAGCAGCTTACAACAGCATCAGCCCCAGCATTTT.